These 10 T cell receptor beta chains originate from one sample sequenced in a study of T cell changes during pregnancy in multiple sclerosis. Clones were read by immunoSEQ multiplex PCR, and TCRdb kept only the in-frame ones, dropping some. This table holds around 100,000 clones, roughly 90% found once. This specimen was peripheral blood, taken after pregnancy. These receptors were collected from a female donor with multiple sclerosis, enrolled in a pregnancy study.

The chain is built from TRBV11-3 and TRBJ2-7, with D possibly being TRBD1 (6 bases). V dropped 6 bases and J dropped 2 bases, with 14 bases sitting between them. The length of the CDR3 is 14 residues. Per germline, CDR1 SGHNT and CDR2 YENEEA. The CDR3 spells CASRIRDTAYEQYF. The CDR3 DNA sequence: TGTGCCAGCAGAATCCGGGACACTGCCTACGAGCAGTACTTC.

In this sample, this clone turned up once. This rearrangement joins TRBV29-1 to TRBJ2-5; the match to TRBD1 covers 8 bases. V was clipped by 4 bases and J by 4 bases; unmatched bases: 5. The CDR3 extends over 13 amino acids. Germline V CDR1 and CDR2: SQVTM, ANQGSEA. CDR3: CSVVDRGSETQYF. DNA for the CDR3: TGCAGCGTTGTCGACAGGGGATCAGAGACCCAGTACTTC. The variable domain in full, with the rest retrieved from reference TRBV29-1 and TRBJ2-5, is SAVISQKPSRDICQRGTSLTIQCQVDSQVTMMFWYRQQPGQSLTLIATANQGSEATYESGFVIDKFPISRPNLTFSTLTVSNMSPEDSSIYLCSVVDRGSETQYFGPGTRLLVL.

The rearrangement uses TRBV7-3 and TRBJ1-2; 8 bases align to TRBD1. The V gene end was trimmed by 2 bases and the J gene end by 4 bases; junction bases not matched to a gene: 6. The germline gives CDR1 SGHTA, CDR2 FQGTGA. The CDR3 consists of 15 residues. The CDR3 sequence: CASSLPSDRGYGYTF. For the CDR3, the DNA is TGTGCCAGCAGCTTACCCTCTGACAGGGGCTATGGCTACACCTTC. Drawing the rest from reference TRBV7-3 and TRBJ1-2, the complete variable domain is GAGVSQTPSNKVTEKGKYVELRCDPISGHTALYWYRQSLGQGPEFLIYFQGTGAADDSGLPNDRFFAVRPEGSVSTLKIQRTERGDSAVYLCASSLPSDRGYGYTFGSGTRLTVV.

A single count supports this clone. The chain joins TRBV5-6 to TRBJ1-1; D ambiguous. CDR3 length: 13 amino acids. Per germline, CDR1 SGHDT and CDR2 YYEEEE. Trimming left V 0 bases short and J 4 bases short, with 7 bases between. CDR3: CASSLEGGTEAFF. CDR3 in DNA: TGTGCCAGCAGCTTGGAGGGAGGCACTGAAGCTTTCTTT.

This chain uses TRBV27 with TRBJ2-7, with 9 positions matching TRBD1. Germline lookup yields CDR1 MNHEY and CDR2 SMNVEV (reference sequence). V was clipped by 5 bases and J by 4 bases; unmatched bases: 3. CDR3 length equals 13 residues. DNA for the CDR3: TGTGCCAGCAGTACAGGGGGCATTTACGAGCAGTACTTC. It is translated as CASSTGGIYEQYF.

The rearrangement joins TRBV4-3 to TRBJ1-2; 8 bases align to TRBD1. The CDR3 spans 17 residues. The germline CDR1 and CDR2 sequences are LGHNA and YSLEER. Trimming at V came to 0 bases and at J to 3 bases, leaving 9 bases not matched to a gene. The CDR3 sequence is CASSQDEVIQGDYGYTF. The CDR3 DNA reads as TGCGCCAGCAGCCAAGATGAAGTAATACAGGGGGACTATGGCTACACCTTC.

This chain uses TRBV27 with TRBJ2-6; TRBD1 matches 12 bases. With 8 bases clipped from V and 1 base from J, the junction kept 3 bases outside the gene matches. CDR3 size: 16 residues. Germline V CDR1 and CDR2: MNHEY, SMNVEV (reference sequence). CDR3: CASRDRGRSGANVLTF. CDR3 bases: TGTGCCAGCCGGGACAGGGGGCGTTCTGGGGCCAACGTCCTGACTTTC.

The chain employs TRBV30 and TRBJ2-5, with D unresolved. Trimming took 1 base from V and 1 from J, leaving 7 bases between them. Germline V lookup: CDR1 GTSNPN, CDR2 SVGIG (reference sequence). CDR3 length equals 13 residues. DNA for the CDR3: TGTGCCTGGAGTGCCGGTACCCAAGAGACCCAGTACTTC. Protein product: CAWSAGTQETQYF.

V usage is TRBV19 and J usage is TRBJ1-5; perhaps TRBD1 as D (6 bases). Between the trimmed V and J ends, which lost 4 bases and 1 base, there was a span of 8 bases. The CDR3 sequence is 14 residues long. CDR1 and CDR2 (germline): LNHDA, SQIVND (reference sequence). The CDR3 coding sequence is TGTGCCAGTAGTAATACAGGGAGCAATCAGCCCCAGCATTTT. It specifies CASSNTGSNQPQHF.

This chain links TRBV30 with TRBJ2-7, with 10 nucleotides matching TRBD2. CDR1 is GTSNPN and CDR2 is SVGIG in the germline V gene (reference sequence). The J segment lost 0 bases and the V segment lost 6 bases, leaving 14 bases of the junction unmatched. The CDR3 extends over 17 amino acids. CDR3 coding DNA: TGTGCCTGCACCATGTGGACTAGCGGATATTTCTCCTACGAGCAGTACTTC. It encodes CACTMWTSGYFSYEQYF.